This T cell receptor beta chain is from a study of T cell responses to AZD1222 COVID-19 vaccine. Study-level results: The study identified only six AZD1222 recipients as seropositive at baseline. Vaccine-associated CD4 TCRs spanned spike, dominant at 160-218 and 743-854. Among spike-specific TCRs, nearly half reportedly target unmutated variant regions.

TCRdb's copy holds only in-frame clones and misses some; the assay was immunoSEQ multiplex PCR. The data hold tens of thousands of clones, with 91% observed a single time. The junction had 17 bases not matched to a gene; V was cut back by 9 bases and J by 13 bases. Germline assignment: CDR1 MNHEY and CDR2 SVGAGI. This CDR3 has 14 residues. As regards this clone: Its antigen is unknown.

Sequencing was performed on peripheral blood, taken on day 0 of AZD1222 vaccination. This sequence was found in an adult in good health. The V and J genes are TRBV6-5 and TRBJ2-3; 9 bases map to TRBD1. Here the CDR3 DNA reads TGTGCCAGTTATCCGGGACAGGGATCCTGGCGGGAGTATTTT. This codes for CASYPGQGSWREYF.